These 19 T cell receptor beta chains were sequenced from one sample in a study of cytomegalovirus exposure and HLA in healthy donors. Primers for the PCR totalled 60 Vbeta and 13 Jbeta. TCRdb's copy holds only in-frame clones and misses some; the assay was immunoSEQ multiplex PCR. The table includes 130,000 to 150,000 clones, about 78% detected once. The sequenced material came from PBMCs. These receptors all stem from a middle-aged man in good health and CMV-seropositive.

DNA for the CDR3: TGTGCCAGCAGCTTAGGACAGGTCTACGAGCAGTACTTC. Protein sequence: CASSLGQVYEQYF. V is TRBV5-6 and J is TRBJ2-7; 7 positions agree with TRBD1. The junction had 2 bases not matched to a gene; V was cut back by 2 bases and J by 3 bases. The CDR3 totals 13 residues. Germline V gives CDR1 SGHDT, CDR2 YYEEEE.

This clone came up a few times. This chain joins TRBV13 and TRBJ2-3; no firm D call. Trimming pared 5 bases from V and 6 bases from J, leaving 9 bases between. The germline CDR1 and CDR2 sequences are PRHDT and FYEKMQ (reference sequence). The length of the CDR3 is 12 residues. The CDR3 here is CASSDIKDTQYF. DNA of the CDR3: TGTGCCAGCAGCGACATTAAGGATACGCAGTATTTT.

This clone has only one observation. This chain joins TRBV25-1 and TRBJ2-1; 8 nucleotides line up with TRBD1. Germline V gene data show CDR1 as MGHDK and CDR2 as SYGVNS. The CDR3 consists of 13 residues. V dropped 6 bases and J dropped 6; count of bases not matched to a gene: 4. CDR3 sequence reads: CASRGTGGNEQFF. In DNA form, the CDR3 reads TGTGCCAGCAGAGGAACAGGGGGCAATGAGCAGTTCTTC.

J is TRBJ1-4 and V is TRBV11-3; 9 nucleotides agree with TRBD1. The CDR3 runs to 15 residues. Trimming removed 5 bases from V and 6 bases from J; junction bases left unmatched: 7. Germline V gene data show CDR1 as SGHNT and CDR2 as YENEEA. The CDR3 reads CASSAGTGMDEKLFF. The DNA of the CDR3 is TGTGCCAGCAGCGCCGGGACAGGGATGGATGAAAAACTGTTTTTT.

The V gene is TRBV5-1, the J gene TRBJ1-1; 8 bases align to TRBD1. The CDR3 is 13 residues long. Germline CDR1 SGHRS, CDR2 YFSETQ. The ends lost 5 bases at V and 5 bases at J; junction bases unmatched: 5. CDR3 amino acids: CASRQGDWTEAFF. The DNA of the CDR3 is TGCGCCAGCAGACAGGGGGATTGGACTGAAGCTTTCTTT. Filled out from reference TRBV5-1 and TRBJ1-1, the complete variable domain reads KAGVTQTPRYLIKTRGQQVTLSCSPISGHRSVSWYQQTPGQGLQFLFEYFSETQRNKGNFPGRFSGRQFSNSRSEMNVSTLELGDSALYLCASRQGDWTEAFFGQGTRLTVV.

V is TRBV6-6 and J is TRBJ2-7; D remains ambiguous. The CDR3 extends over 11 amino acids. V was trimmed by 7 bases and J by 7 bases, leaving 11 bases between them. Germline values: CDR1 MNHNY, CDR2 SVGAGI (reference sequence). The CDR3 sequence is CASIKAGEQYF. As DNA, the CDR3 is TGTGCCAGCATAAAGGCCGGGGAGCAGTACTTC.

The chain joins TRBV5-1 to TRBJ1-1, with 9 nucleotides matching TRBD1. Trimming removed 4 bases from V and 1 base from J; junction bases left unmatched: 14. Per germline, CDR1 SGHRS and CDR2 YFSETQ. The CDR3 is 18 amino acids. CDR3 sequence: CASSRGDRAGGRNTEAFF. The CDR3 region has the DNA TGCGCCAGCAGCCGCGGGGACAGGGCAGGCGGTCGGAACACTGAAGCTTTCTTT.

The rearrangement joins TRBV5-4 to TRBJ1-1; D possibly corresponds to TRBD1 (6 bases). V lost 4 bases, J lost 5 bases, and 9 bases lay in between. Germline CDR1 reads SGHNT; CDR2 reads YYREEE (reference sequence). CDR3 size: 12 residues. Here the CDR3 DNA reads TGTGCCAGCAGCGGGAGGGGGACTGAAGCTTTCTTT. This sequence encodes CASSGRGTEAFF.

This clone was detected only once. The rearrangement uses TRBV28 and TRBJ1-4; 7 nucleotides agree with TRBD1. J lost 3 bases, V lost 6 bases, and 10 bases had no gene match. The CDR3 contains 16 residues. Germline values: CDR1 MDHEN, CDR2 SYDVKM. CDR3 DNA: TGTGCCAGCAGCTTCCGCTCAGGGGGATCTAATGAAAAACTGTTTTTT. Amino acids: CASSFRSGGSNEKLFF.

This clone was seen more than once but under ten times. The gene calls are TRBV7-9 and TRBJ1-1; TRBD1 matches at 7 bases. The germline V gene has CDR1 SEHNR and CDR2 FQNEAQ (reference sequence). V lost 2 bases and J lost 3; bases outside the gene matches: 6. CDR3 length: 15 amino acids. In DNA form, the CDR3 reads TGTGCCAGCAGCTTACCCACAGGGGCGTACACTGAAGCTTTCTTT. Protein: CASSLPTGAYTEAFF. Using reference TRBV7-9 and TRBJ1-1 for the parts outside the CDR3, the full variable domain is DTGVSQNPRHKITKRGQNVTFRCDPISEHNRLYWYRQTLGQGPEFLTYFQNEAQLEKSRLLSDRFSAERPKGSFSTLEIQRTEQGDSAMYLCASSLPTGAYTEAFFGQGTRLTVV.

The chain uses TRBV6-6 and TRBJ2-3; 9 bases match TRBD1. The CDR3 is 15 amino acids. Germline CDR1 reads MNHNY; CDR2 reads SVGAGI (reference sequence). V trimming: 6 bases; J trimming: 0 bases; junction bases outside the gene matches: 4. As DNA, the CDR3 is TGTGCCAGCAGACCCGGGACAGGGAGCACAGATACGCAGTATTTT. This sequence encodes CASRPGTGSTDTQYF.

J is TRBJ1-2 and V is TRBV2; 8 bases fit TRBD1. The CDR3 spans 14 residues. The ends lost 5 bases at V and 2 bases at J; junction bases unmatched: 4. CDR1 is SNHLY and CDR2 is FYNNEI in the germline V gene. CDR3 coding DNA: TGTGCCAGCAGTAGGAGACAGGGGAACTATGGCTACACCTTC. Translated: CASSRRQGNYGYTF.

The CDR3 here is CASSGPRRGWNQPQHF. The CDR3 bases are TGTGCCAGCAGCGGCCCCCGTAGGGGATGGAATCAGCCCCAGCATTTT. V and J are TRBV28 and TRBJ1-5; possibly TRBD1 for D (5 bases). CDR3 length: 16 residues. Per the germline V gene, CDR1 is MDHEN and CDR2 is SYDVKM. V dropped 6 bases and J dropped 4 bases, with 19 bases sitting between them.

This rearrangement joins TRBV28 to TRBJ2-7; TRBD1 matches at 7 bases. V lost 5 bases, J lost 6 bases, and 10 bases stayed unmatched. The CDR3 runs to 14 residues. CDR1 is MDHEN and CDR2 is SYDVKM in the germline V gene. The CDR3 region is CASSTRQGTGEQYF. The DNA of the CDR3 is TGTGCCAGCAGTACCAGACAGGGAACAGGCGAGCAGTACTTC.

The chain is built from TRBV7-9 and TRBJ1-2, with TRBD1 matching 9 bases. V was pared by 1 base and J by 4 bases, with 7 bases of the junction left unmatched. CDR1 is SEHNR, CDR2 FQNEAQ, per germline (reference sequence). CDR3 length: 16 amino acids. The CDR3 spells CASSLEPGTGIYGYTF. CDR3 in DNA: TGTGCCAGCAGCTTAGAACCCGGGACAGGGATCTATGGCTACACCTTC.

The CDR3 coding sequence is TGTGCCAGCAGCTTAGATTGGGGCACCTACGAGCAGTACTTC. Protein product: CASSLDWGTYEQYF. The rearrangement links TRBV7-2 to TRBJ2-7; tentatively, D is TRBD1 (5 bases). The CDR3 loop spans 14 amino acids. The germline gives CDR1 SGHTA, CDR2 FQGNSA. Trimming shortened V by 1 base and J by 2 bases, and 9 bases separated the two germline ends.

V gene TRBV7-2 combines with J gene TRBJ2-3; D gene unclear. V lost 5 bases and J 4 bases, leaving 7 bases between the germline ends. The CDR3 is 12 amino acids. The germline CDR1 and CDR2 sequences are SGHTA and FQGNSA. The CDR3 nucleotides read TGTGCCAGCAGCCCCCCGGCAGATACGCAGTATTTT. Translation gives CASSPPADTQYF.

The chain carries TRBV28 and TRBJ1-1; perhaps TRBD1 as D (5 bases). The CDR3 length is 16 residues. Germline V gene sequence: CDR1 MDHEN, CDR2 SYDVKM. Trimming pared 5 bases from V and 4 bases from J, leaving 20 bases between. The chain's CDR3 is CASSGIPGLRVTEAFF. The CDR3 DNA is TGTGCCAGCAGTGGAATCCCGGGACTAAGGGTCACTGAAGCTTTCTTT.

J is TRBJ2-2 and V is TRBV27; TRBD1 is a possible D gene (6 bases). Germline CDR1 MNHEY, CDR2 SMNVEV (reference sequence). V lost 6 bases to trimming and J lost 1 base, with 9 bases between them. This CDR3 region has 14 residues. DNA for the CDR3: TGTGCCAGCAGACCGACAGGGAACACCGGGGAGCTGTTTTTT. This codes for CASRPTGNTGELFF.